This T cell receptor (beta chain) originates from a study of T-cell memory formation after mild COVID-19. Germline V gives CDR1 MNHEY, CDR2 SMNVEV (reference sequence). The CDR3 runs 15 residues. Germline trimming cut 4 bases from V and 3 bases from J; bases unmatched to any gene: 5. TCRdb analysed the 5' RACE reads with MiXCR anew, one entry per CDR3 protein. The data contain about 250,000 distinct CDR3 sequences, 15% of them singletons. The clonotype comes from an adult woman who had mild COVID-19 (a few samples of this study predate the infection). Cell type and time point are not known. This chain links TRBV27 with TRBJ2-7, with 11 positions matching TRBD2. Sequenced material: PBMCs or a T cell subset sorted from them (not recorded which). The CDR3 here is CASSSPGLADYEQYF. The DNA for the CDR3 is TGTGCCAGCAGTTCCCCGGGACTAGCGGACTACGAGCAGTACTTC.